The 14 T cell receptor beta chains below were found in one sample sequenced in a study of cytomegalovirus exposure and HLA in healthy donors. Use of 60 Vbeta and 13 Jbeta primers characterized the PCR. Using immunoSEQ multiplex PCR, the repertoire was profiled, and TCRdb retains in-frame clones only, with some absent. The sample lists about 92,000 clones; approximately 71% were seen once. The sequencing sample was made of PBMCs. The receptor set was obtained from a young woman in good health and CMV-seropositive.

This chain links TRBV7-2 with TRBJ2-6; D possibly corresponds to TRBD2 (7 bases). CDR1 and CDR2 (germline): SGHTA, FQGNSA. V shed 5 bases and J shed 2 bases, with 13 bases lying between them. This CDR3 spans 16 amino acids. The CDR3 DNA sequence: TGTGCCAGCAGCCGGGGGGCGGGGACTGGGGCCAACGTCCTGACTTTC. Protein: CASSRGAGTGANVLTF.

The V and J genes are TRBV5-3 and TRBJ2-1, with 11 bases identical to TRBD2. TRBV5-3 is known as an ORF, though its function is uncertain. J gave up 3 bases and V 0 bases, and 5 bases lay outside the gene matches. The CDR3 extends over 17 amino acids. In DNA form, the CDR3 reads TGTGCCAGAAGCTTGGGCCGTAGCGGGGGGGACTACAATGAGCAGTTCTTC. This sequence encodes CARSLGRSGGDYNEQFF.

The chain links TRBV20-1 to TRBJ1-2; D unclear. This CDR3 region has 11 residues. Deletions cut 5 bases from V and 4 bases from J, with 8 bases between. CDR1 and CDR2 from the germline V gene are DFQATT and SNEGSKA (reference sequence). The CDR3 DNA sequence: TGCAGTGCTCCCTCTCTCTATGGCTACACCTTC. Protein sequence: CSAPSLYGYTF.

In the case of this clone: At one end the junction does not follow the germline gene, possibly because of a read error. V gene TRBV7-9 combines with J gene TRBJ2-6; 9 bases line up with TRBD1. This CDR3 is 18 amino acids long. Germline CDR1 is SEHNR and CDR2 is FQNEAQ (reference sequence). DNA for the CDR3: TGTTCCAGCAGCTCTACCGGGACAGGGCCCACCTGGGCCAACGTCCTGACTTTC. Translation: CSSSSTGTGPTWANVLTF.

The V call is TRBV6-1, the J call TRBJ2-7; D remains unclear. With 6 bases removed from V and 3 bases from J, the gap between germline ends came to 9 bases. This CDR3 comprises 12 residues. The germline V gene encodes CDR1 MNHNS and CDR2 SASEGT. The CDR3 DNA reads TGTGCCAGCAGGGGTACAGTCTACGAGCAGTACTTC. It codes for CASRGTVYEQYF.

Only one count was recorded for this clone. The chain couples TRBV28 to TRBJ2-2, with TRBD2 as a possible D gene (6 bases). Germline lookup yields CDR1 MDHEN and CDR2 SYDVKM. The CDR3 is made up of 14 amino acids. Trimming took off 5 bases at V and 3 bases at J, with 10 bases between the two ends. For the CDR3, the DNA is TGTGCCAGCAGTCTGGGACTTTACACCGGGGAGCTGTTTTTT. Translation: CASSLGLYTGELFF.

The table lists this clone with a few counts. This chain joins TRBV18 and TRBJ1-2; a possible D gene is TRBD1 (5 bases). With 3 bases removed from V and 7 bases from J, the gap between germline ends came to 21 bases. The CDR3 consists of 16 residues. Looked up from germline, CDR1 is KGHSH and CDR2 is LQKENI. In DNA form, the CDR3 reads TGTGCCAGCTCACCGGGGGGACCCCCGGTGGAGTCTGGCTACACCTTC. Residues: CASSPGGPPVESGYTF.

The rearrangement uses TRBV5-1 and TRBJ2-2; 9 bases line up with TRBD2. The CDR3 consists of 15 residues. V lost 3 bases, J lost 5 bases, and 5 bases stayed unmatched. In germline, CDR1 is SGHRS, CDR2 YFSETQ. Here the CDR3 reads CASSSYLAGTGELFF. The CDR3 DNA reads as TGCGCCAGCAGCTCGTACCTAGCGGGAACCGGGGAGCTGTTTTTT.

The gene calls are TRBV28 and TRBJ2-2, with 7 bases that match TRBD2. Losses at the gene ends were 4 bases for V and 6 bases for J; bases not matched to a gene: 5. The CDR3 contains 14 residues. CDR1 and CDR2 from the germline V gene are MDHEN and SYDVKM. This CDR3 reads CASSYGLVAGELFF. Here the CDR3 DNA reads TGTGCCAGCAGTTACGGACTAGTCGCCGGGGAGCTGTTTTTT. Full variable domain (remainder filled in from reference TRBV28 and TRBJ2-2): DVKVTQSSRYLVKRTGEKVFLECVQDMDHENMFWYRQDPGLGLRLIYFSYDVKMKEKGDIPEGYSVSREKKERFSLILESASTNQTSMYLCASSYGLVAGELFFGEGSRLTVL.

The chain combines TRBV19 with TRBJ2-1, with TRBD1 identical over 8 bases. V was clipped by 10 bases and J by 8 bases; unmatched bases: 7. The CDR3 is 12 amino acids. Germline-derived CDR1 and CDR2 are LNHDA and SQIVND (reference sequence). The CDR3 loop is CANPTGDDEQFF. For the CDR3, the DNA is TGTGCCAACCCGACAGGGGACGATGAGCAGTTCTTC.

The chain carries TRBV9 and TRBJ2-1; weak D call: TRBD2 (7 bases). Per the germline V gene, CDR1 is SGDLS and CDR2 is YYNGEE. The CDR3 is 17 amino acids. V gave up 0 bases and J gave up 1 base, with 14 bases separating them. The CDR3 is CASSVEVGGTSYNEQFF. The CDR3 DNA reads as TGTGCCAGCAGCGTAGAGGTGGGAGGGACATCCTACAATGAGCAGTTCTTC.

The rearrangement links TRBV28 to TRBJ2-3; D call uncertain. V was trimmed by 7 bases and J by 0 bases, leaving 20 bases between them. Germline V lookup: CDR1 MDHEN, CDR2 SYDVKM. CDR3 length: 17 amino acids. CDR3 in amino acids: CASTHHPRRASTDTQYF. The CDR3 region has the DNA TGTGCCAGCACCCACCACCCGCGGCGCGCTAGCACAGATACGCAGTATTTT.

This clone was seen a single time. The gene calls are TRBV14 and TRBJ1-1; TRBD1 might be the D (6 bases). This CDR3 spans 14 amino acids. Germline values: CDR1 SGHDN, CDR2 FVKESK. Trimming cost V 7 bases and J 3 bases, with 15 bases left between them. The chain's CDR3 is CASTPGDIDTEAFF. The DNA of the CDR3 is TGTGCCAGCACCCCTGGGGACATCGACACTGAAGCTTTCTTT.

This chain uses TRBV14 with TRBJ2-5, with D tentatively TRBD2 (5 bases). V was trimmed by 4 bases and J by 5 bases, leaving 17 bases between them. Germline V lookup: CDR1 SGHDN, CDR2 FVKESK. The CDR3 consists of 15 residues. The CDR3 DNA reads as TGTGCCAGCAGCCCGAGGTCTAGCAGTGGGGAGACCCAGTACTTC. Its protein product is CASSPRSSSGETQYF.